The next 29 T cell receptor beta chains were all read from a single sample in a study of blood T cell repertoires in COVID-19. Data came from immunoSEQ multiplex PCR; TCRdb stores just in-frame clones and leaves some out. This table has roughly 43,000 clones, roughly 85% appearing once. Sample: peripheral blood. The receptors shown here come from a man in his 60s with active COVID-19.

The gene calls are TRBV7-3 and TRBJ2-1; 9 bases are a match to TRBD2. Unmatched junction bases numbered 6, after V lost 5 bases and J lost 1 base. This CDR3 has 16 residues. Germline loops: CDR1 SGHTA, CDR2 FQGTGA. The CDR3 DNA reads TGTGCCAGCAGCATCATTAGCGGGGGATCCTACAATGAGCAGTTCTTC. Amino acid sequence: CASSIISGGSYNEQFF.

This rearrangement joins TRBV28 to TRBJ2-7; 8 bases map to TRBD2. The V and J ends lost 6 bases and 3 bases, in that order; junction bases with no gene match: 13. The CDR3 runs to 16 residues. Germline lookup yields CDR1 MDHEN and CDR2 SYDVKM. The CDR3 sequence: CASSSLWAGGSYEQYF. The CDR3 DNA is TGTGCCAGCAGCAGCCTCTGGGCGGGAGGAAGCTACGAGCAGTACTTC.

V usage is TRBV11-2 and J usage is TRBJ2-1; tentative D call: TRBD2 (6 bases). The CDR3 is 17 residues long. Deletions cut 0 bases from V and 9 bases from J, with 21 bases between. The germline CDR1 and CDR2 sequences are SGHAT and FQNNGV. In nucleotides, the CDR3 is TGTGCCAGCAGCTTAGACCCCCTCCGTGCGGAGGGGTCTGAGCAGTTCTTC. It specifies CASSLDPLRAEGSEQFF.

This chain joins TRBV4-1 and TRBJ1-4, with D maybe TRBD1 (5 bases). This CDR3 is built from 18 residues. The V gene lost 4 bases and the J gene lost 2 bases, with 20 bases spanning the gap. CDR1 and CDR2 (germline): MGHRA, YSYEKL. The CDR3 DNA is TGCGCCAGCAGCCGCATTCCCAGACAGTATATGACTAATGAAAAACTGTTTTTT. It encodes CASSRIPRQYMTNEKLFF.

The chain employs TRBV5-1 and TRBJ1-1, with D possibly TRBD1 on 6 matching bases. V was pared by 1 base and J by 4 bases, with 8 bases between. This CDR3 has 13 residues. Per the germline V gene, CDR1 is SGHRS and CDR2 is YFSETQ. CDR3 sequence: CASSLRGSTEAFF. The CDR3 DNA reads as TGCGCCAGCAGCTTGAGGGGGAGCACTGAAGCTTTCTTT.

This clone appeared once. The chain joins TRBV18 to TRBJ2-7; D call uncertain. This CDR3 has 10 amino acids. Germline V gene lookup returns CDR1 KGHSH and CDR2 LQKENI. Deletions cut 9 bases from V and 3 bases from J, with 6 bases between. The CDR3 DNA reads TGTGCCAGTTGCGACTACGAGCAGTACTTC. It is translated as CASCDYEQYF.

The V and J genes are TRBV7-3 and TRBJ2-1; D may be TRBD2 (6 bases). From germline, CDR1 is SGHTA and CDR2 FQGTGA. The CDR3 has 18 amino acids. Trimming took off 0 bases at V and 4 bases at J, with 19 bases between the two ends. The CDR3 sequence is CASSLTESGRVGYNEQFF. The CDR3 nucleotides are TGTGCCAGCAGCTTAACGGAAAGCGGGCGAGTCGGGTACAATGAGCAGTTCTTC.

In its sample, this clone was seen a few times. This chain connects TRBV19 to TRBJ1-5, with D perhaps TRBD1 (6 bases). The CDR3 extends over 15 amino acids. V lost 4 bases and J lost 3, with 13 bases in between. Germline lookup yields CDR1 LNHDA and CDR2 SQIVND (reference sequence). Here the CDR3 reads CASSRTDSYNQPQHF. CDR3 coding DNA: TGTGCCAGTAGTAGGACAGATTCGTACAATCAGCCCCAGCATTTT.

The chain combines TRBV15 with TRBJ1-3; TRBD1 matches 8 bases. Unmatched junction bases numbered 7, after V lost 8 bases and J lost 4 bases. Germline assignment: CDR1 LNHNV and CDR2 YYDKDF (reference sequence). CDR3 length: 14 residues. CDR3 loop: CATEGQGGGNTIYF. CDR3 bases: TGTGCCACCGAAGGACAGGGAGGAGGAAACACCATATATTTT.

V usage is TRBV5-6 and J usage is TRBJ2-5; the match to TRBD2 covers 7 bases. CDR1 and CDR2 (germline): SGHDT, YYEEEE. The J segment lost 4 bases and the V segment lost 0 bases, leaving 9 bases of the junction unmatched. The CDR3 spans 16 residues. The CDR3 loop reads CASSLVGRGESETQYF. CDR3 DNA: TGTGCCAGCAGCTTGGTAGGGAGGGGAGAGTCAGAGACCCAGTACTTC.

This chain connects TRBV14 to TRBJ2-7; TRBD2 is a possible D gene (6 bases). The CDR3 consists of 17 residues. Germline assignment: CDR1 SGHDN and CDR2 FVKESK. The V end lost 0 bases, the J end lost 10 bases, and 25 bases lay between the germline ends. The CDR3 DNA reads as TGTGCCAGCAGCCAAGACCTAGGGGAGGCCCGTACGACGGAACAGTACTTC. Translating gives CASSQDLGEARTTEQYF.

The sample holds a few counts of this clone. The V call is TRBV27, the J call TRBJ2-7; D perhaps matches TRBD1 (6 bases). Germline V gives CDR1 MNHEY, CDR2 SMNVEV (reference sequence). Trimming stripped 5 bases from V and 2 bases from J, with 10 bases between. This CDR3 contains 13 residues. The CDR3 DNA sequence: TGTGCCAGCAGTCCCCAGGGGCCCTACGAGCAGTACTTC. Translating gives CASSPQGPYEQYF.

The chain has TRBV11-3 and TRBJ2-1; 12 nucleotides match TRBD2. The CDR3 totals 15 residues. V shed 5 bases, J shed 9 bases, and the junction held 8 bases outside the gene matches. Germline lookup yields CDR1 SGHNT and CDR2 YENEEA. In DNA form, the CDR3 reads TGTGCCAGCAGCGGAGGAACTAGCGGGAGGAGTGAGCAGTTCTTC. Protein product: CASSGGTSGRSEQFF.

V and J are TRBV24-1 and TRBJ2-6, with D possibly being TRBD2 (6 bases). The germline CDR1 and CDR2 sequences are KGHDR and SFDVKD. The CDR3 is 16 amino acids. This chain's CDR3 is CASEAGPSSGANVLTF. For the CDR3, the DNA is TGTGCTTCCGAGGCGGGACCGAGCTCTGGGGCCAACGTCCTGACTTTC.

The CDR3 loop is CASSLGTSGKVQFF. Here the CDR3 DNA reads TGTGCCAGCAGCCTAGGGACTAGCGGGAAGGTGCAGTTCTTC. The rearrangement joins TRBV6-5 to TRBJ2-1; 13 bases fit TRBD2. The junction had 8 bases not matched to a gene; V was cut back by 6 bases and J by 12 bases. The CDR3 length is 14 residues. Germline-derived CDR1 and CDR2 are MNHEY and SVGAGI.

This chain connects TRBV7-2 to TRBJ2-5, with a weak D call TRBD1 (6 bases). V lost 1 base, J lost 7 bases, and 10 bases lay in between. From germline, CDR1 is SGHTA and CDR2 FQGNSA. The CDR3 runs to 13 residues. Here the CDR3 reads CASSLELGGTQYF. The CDR3, as DNA: TGTGCCAGCAGCTTAGAGCTAGGGGGGACCCAGTACTTC.

This chain connects TRBV19 to TRBJ2-4; TRBD1 is a possible D gene (6 bases). CDR1 and CDR2 (germline): LNHDA, SQIVND (reference sequence). Trimming took off 5 bases at V and 4 bases at J, with 21 bases between the two ends. The CDR3 loop spans 17 amino acids. CDR3 sequence reads: CASSQLGGFASKNIQYF. CDR3 in DNA: TGTGCCAGTAGTCAATTAGGGGGATTCGCCTCAAAAAACATTCAGTACTTC.

The V and J genes are TRBV19 and TRBJ2-5, with D perhaps matching TRBD1 (5 bases). Germline values: CDR1 LNHDA, CDR2 SQIVND (reference sequence). The CDR3 has 16 residues. V was shortened by 1 base and J by 0 bases, with 12 bases between the two germline ends. The CDR3 DNA follows: TGTGCCAGTAGTATAGGGGGCGAGAGGTACCAAGAGACCCAGTACTTC. This encodes CASSIGGERYQETQYF.

The chain links TRBV18 to TRBJ2-3; D is unresolved. Germline lookup yields CDR1 KGHSH and CDR2 LQKENI. V was cut by 5 bases and J by 1 base, with 4 bases left in between. The CDR3 is made up of 12 amino acids. The chain's CDR3 is CASSSRTDTQYF. CDR3 sequence (DNA): TGTGCCAGCTCATCTCGCACAGATACGCAGTATTTT.

V is TRBV19 and J is TRBJ1-5, with D possibly TRBD1 on 6 matching bases. The CDR3 is 16 amino acids. V was shortened by 5 bases and J by 0 bases, with 14 bases between the two germline ends. The germline V gene encodes CDR1 LNHDA and CDR2 SQIVND (reference sequence). CDR3 residues: CASSARTDYSNQPQHF. CDR3 DNA sequence: TGTGCCAGTAGTGCCCGGACAGATTATAGCAATCAGCCCCAGCATTTT.

The chain joins TRBV7-9 to TRBJ1-2, with 12 bases fitting TRBD1. This CDR3 has 14 residues. Germline assignment: CDR1 SEHNR and CDR2 FQNEAQ (reference sequence). V lost 4 bases to trimming and J lost 7 bases; unmatched junction nucleotides: 4. The CDR3: CASSSGQGAGGYTF. The DNA for the CDR3 is TGTGCCAGCAGCTCGGGACAGGGGGCTGGTGGCTACACCTTC.

The chain employs TRBV18 and TRBJ2-7; 10 bases are a match to TRBD2. With V trimmed by 0 bases and J by 9 bases, 11 bases remained unmatched. Germline loops: CDR1 KGHSH, CDR2 LQKENI. CDR3 size: 16 residues. DNA of the CDR3: TGTGCCAGCTCACCACCGTCGACTAGCGGGTTTCTAGGGCAGTACTTC. This translates into CASSPPSTSGFLGQYF.

Written as DNA, the CDR3 is TGCGCCAGCAGAACAGGGTTCATGACCGGGGAGCTGTTTTTT. Translating it yields CASRTGFMTGELFF. The chain has TRBV5-1 and TRBJ2-2, with D perhaps TRBD1 (6 bases). CDR3 length equals 14 residues. Looked up from germline, CDR1 is SGHRS and CDR2 is YFSETQ. Trimming took 5 bases from V and 5 from J, leaving 13 bases between them.

The rearrangement joins TRBV25-1 to TRBJ2-7; D is perhaps TRBD1 (6 bases). Trimming left V 6 bases short and J 7 bases short, with 16 bases between. This CDR3 region has 13 residues. From germline, CDR1 is MGHDK and CDR2 SYGVNS. CDR3 nucleotides: TGTGCCAGCAGCGCCGCAGGGGAATGGGAGCAGTACTTC. The encoded protein is CASSAAGEWEQYF.

This chain connects TRBV29-1 to TRBJ2-7, with D possibly matching TRBD1 (5 bases). This CDR3 has 14 residues. Deletions cut 0 bases from V and 5 bases from J, with 14 bases between. Germline values: CDR1 SQVTM, CDR2 ANQGSEA. CDR3 residues: CSVEEGRAGNEQYF. CDR3 DNA sequence: TGCAGCGTTGAAGAAGGTCGGGCAGGGAACGAGCAGTACTTC.

This chain joins TRBV2 and TRBJ1-4; possible D gene TRBD1, 5 bases. Per the germline V gene, CDR1 is SNHLY and CDR2 is FYNNEI. This CDR3 is built from 13 residues. Trimming took 2 bases from V and 7 from J, leaving 8 bases between them. CDR3 loop: CASSEQGAEKLFF. The CDR3 coding sequence is TGTGCCAGCAGTGAACAGGGCGCTGAAAAACTGTTTTTT.

The rearrangement links TRBV7-2 to TRBJ1-3; a weak D match, TRBD1 (5 bases). Trimming removed 1 base at V and 2 bases at J, with 9 bases between. This CDR3 comprises 15 residues. Germline CDR1 and CDR2: SGHTA and FQGNSA. For the CDR3, the DNA is TGTGCCAGCAGCTTAGAGGGGATGGCTGGAAACACCATATATTTT. Translation gives CASSLEGMAGNTIYF.

In this sample, this clone turned up a few times. V and J are TRBV6-6 and TRBJ1-5; D is undetermined. Germline lookup yields CDR1 MNHNY and CDR2 SVGAGI (reference sequence). The CDR3 is made up of 14 amino acids. With 2 bases removed from V and 1 base from J, the gap between germline ends came to 6 bases. The CDR3 region has the DNA TGTGCCAGCAGTTACGGGGAGAGCAATCAGCCCCAGCATTTT. It codes for CASSYGESNQPQHF.

The V call is TRBV6-6, the J call TRBJ2-3; 9 nucleotides align to TRBD2. This CDR3 contains 15 residues. V dropped 0 bases and J dropped 6; count of bases not matched to a gene: 4. Germline assignment: CDR1 MNHNY and CDR2 SVGAGI (reference sequence). CDR3 in amino acids: CASSYSSGRGDTQYF. CDR3 DNA sequence: TGTGCCAGCAGTTACTCTAGCGGGAGAGGGGATACGCAGTATTTT.